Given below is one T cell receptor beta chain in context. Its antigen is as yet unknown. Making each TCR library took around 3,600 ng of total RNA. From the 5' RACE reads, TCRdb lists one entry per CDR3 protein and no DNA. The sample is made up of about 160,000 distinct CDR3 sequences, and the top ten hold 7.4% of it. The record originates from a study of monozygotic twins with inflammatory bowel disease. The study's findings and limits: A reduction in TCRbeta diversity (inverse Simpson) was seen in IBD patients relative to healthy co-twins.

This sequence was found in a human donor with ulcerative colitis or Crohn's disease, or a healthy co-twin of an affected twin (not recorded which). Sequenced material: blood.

The CDR3: CASTKGGQGIMDTQYF. The rearrangement uses TRBV9 and TRBJ2-3; the D call of TRBD1 rests on TCRdb alone, since no DNA is present to check it. The V gene's germline CDR1 is SGDLS and CDR2 YYNGEE. There are 16 residues in the CDR3. The entire variable domain, with the rest obtained from reference TRBV9 and TRBJ2-3, is as follows: DSGVTQTPKHLITATGQRVTLRCSPRSGDLSVYWYQQSLDQGLQFLIQYYNGEERAKGNILERFSAQQFPDLHSELNLSSLELGDSALYFCASTKGGQGIMDTQYFGPGTRLTVL.